This T cell receptor beta chain was captured by sequencing in a study of T cell changes during pregnancy in multiple sclerosis (dated by TCRdb to the late 2010s). Regarding the research as a whole: Changes in the T cell repertoire over the course of pregnancy were examined in this study in women with multiple sclerosis.

The library relied on the immunoSEQ multiplex PCR assay. The source is immuneACCESS, and TCRdb retained only in-frame sequences with V and J called. Part of the clones is not carried over; for the studies checked, unresolved V genes explain less than half of this, and the remainder is unexplained. The sample has about 68,000 clones on record, around nine tenths of them singletons. In total, the top ten clones hold around 1.5% of the sample. About this clone itself: Its antigen remains unidentified. No base qualities exist here, and no much larger clone lies one base off it.

The germline V gene provides CDR1 SGHRS and CDR2 YFSETQ. Its CDR3 holds 16 amino acids, cysteine through phenylalanine. The CDR3 DNA has 48 bases and is translated from base 1. Unmatched junction bases come to 9, with V trimmed by 9 bases and J by 1 base. This chain joins TRBV5-1 to TRBJ2-5; 13 middle bases align to TRBD2. This clonotype originated in a female donor with multiple sclerosis, enrolled in a pregnancy study. The sequencing used peripheral blood, collected in the third trimester of pregnancy. Here the CDR3 is given as CATRGLAGRTQETQYF. The nucleotides read TGCGCCACAAGGGGACTAGCGGGACGAACCCAAGAGACCCAGTACTTC.